The rows below give T cell receptor beta chains drawn from one sample of a study of CD8 T cells in ankylosing spondylitis. MiXCR, applied by TCRdb to the 5' RACE reads, yields one record per CDR3 protein. The sample contains 36,000 or so distinct CDR3 sequences, approximately 5.9% of which appear only once. Sequencing was carried out using blood, either unsorted or a sorted T cell fraction (not recorded which). The receptors derive from a male donor with ankylosing spondylitis or in good health (not recorded which). Both conserved end residues are part of each CDR3. A D gene is named only where the DNA matches it firmly. Clone size is stated in some rows and not others, as once, few, many or a class when expanded.

D	J	size	V	DNA	CDR3
TRBD2	TRBJ2-1	few	TRBV20-1	TGCAGTGCTACAGTACTAGCGGGGGGGCAAAATGAGCAGTTCTTC	CSATVLAGGQNEQFF
TRBD2	TRBJ2-1	many	TRBV5-1	TGCGCCAGCAGCCCAGGGACTAGCGGTTCCTACAATGAGCAGTTCTTC	CASSPGTSGSYNEQFF
-	TRBJ2-1	many	TRBV29-1	TGCAGCGGCCACCGGAGCTCCTACAATGAGCAGTTCTTC	CSGHRSSYNEQFF
-	TRBJ2-3	many	TRBV5-1	TGCGCCAGCAGCGGGGGACTTTCGGATACGCAGTATTTT	CASSGGLSDTQYF
-	TRBJ2-3	many	TRBV7-7	TGTGCTAGCAGCTTAGGTGGGCGGATGGATACGCAGTATTTT	CASSLGGRMDTQYF
-	TRBJ2-5	many	TRBV24-1	TGTGCCACCAGTGATTATAAGAGAACGGAGACCCAGTACTTC	CATSDYKRTETQYF
-	TRBJ1-2	many	TRBV5-1	TGCGCCAGCAGCTTGGTAGTCGCAGCATTTAACTATGGCTACACCTTC	CASSLVVAAFNYGYTF
-	TRBJ2-2	many	TRBV28	TGTGCCACCAGAACCGGGACCATCACCGGGGAGCTGTTTTTT	CATRTGTITGELFF
-	TRBJ1-2	many	TRBV9	TGTGCCAGCAGCGTAGAGTCGGGCTATGGCTACACCTTC	CASSVESGYGYTF
-	TRBJ2-1	-	TRBV5-1	TGCGCCAGCAGCTCAGTTACTAGGACGGCATCTGAGCAGTTCTTC	CASSSVTRTASEQFF
-	TRBJ1-2	many	TRBV15	TGTGCCACCAGCAGAGTAGGGAGGGGCTACACCTTC	CATSRVGRGYTF
-	TRBJ1-1	many	TRBV6-1	TGTGCCAGCTTTGTAAGGGAGGGGATGAACACTGAAGCTTTCTTT	CASFVREGMNTEAFF